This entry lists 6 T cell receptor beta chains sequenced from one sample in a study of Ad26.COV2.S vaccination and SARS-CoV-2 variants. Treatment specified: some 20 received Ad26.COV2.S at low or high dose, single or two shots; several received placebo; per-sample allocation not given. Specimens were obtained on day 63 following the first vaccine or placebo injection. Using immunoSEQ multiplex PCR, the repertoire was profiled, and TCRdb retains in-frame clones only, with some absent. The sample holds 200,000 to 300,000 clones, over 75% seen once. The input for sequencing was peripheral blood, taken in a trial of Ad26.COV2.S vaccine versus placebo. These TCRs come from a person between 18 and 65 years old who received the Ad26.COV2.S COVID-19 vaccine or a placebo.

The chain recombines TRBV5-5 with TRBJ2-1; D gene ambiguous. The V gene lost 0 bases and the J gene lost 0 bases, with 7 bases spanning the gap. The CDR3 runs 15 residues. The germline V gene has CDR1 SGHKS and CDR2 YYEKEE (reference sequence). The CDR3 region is CASSLVVSSYNEQFF. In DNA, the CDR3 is TGTGCCAGCAGCTTGGTAGTGAGCTCCTACAATGAGCAGTTCTTC.

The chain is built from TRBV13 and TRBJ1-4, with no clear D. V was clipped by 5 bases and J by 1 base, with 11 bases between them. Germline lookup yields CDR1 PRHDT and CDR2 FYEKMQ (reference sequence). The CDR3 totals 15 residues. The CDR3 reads CASSPLRGTNEKLFF. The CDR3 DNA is TGTGCCAGCAGCCCCCTACGGGGAACTAATGAAAAACTGTTTTTT.

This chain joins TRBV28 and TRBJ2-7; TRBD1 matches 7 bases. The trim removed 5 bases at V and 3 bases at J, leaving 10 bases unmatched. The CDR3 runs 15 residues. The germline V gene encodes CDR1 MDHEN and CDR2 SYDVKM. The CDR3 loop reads CASSPTLTGDYEQYF. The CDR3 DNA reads TGTGCCAGCAGTCCAACCTTAACAGGGGACTACGAGCAGTACTTC.

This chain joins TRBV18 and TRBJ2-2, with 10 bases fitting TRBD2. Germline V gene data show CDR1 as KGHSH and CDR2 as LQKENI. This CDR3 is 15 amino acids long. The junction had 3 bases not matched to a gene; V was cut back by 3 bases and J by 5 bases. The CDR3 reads CASSPTSGLTGELFF. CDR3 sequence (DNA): TGTGCCAGCTCACCGACTAGCGGGTTGACCGGGGAGCTGTTTTTT.

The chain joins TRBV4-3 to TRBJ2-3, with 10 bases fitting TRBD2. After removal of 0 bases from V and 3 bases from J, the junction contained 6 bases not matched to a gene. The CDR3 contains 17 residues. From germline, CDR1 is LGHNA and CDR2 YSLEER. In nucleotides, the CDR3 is TGCGCCAGCAGCCAAGATCGGCCTAGCGGGGGAACAGATACGCAGTATTTT. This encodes CASSQDRPSGGTDTQYF.

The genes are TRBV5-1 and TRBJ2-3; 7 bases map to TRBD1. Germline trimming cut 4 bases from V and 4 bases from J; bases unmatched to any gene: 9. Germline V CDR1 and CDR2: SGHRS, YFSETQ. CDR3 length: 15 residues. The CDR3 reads CASSGTGVFADTQYF. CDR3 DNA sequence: TGCGCCAGCAGCGGAACAGGGGTGTTCGCAGATACGCAGTATTTT.